This paragraph covers one T cell receptor beta chain sequence. Its antigen is as yet unknown. This sample was included in a study of PD-1 blockade in mismatch repair-deficient tumors. Study information: All were previously treated, progressing patients with eleven to twelve mismatch repair-deficient cancer types. The study, taken as a whole, reports: Tumor-resident clones, often absent from pretreatment blood, expanded after pembrolizumab and then contracted.

Germline-derived CDR1 and CDR2 are LNHDA and SQIVND (reference sequence). V gave up 5 bases and J gave up 3 bases; unmatched junction bases: 8. The CDR3 is 16 amino acids. Sequencing used immunoSEQ multiplex PCR; TCRdb keeps in-frame clones, though not all of them. The table has 60,000 to 75,000 clones, around 88% seen once. Every patient had mismatch repair deficiency by PCR or immunohistochemistry. The sample here was peripheral blood, taken 52 weeks after starting pembrolizumab. The origin of this receptor is an adult with mismatch repair-deficient cancer. The V gene is TRBV19, the J gene TRBJ2-7; 12 nucleotides match TRBD1. The CDR3 spells CASSSRGQGANYEQYF. The CDR3 bases are TGTGCCAGTAGTTCCAGGGGACAGGGGGCGAACTACGAGCAGTACTTC.